This T cell receptor (beta chain) was captured by sequencing in a study of siplizumab effects on memory and regulatory T cells. Of note for this clone: Its antigen is unidentified. The same CDR3 can be traced to other DNA sequences in this sample.

General study results and limits: There was no confirmation of the suppressive function of proliferating Tregs from siplizumab cultures. The authors mapped only a minor fraction of alloreactive clones to unstimulated subsets. The diversity of naive T cells seemed greater than that of memory cells, and their alloresponse contribution seemed major.

TCR templates, about 10^5 per sample, were assayed. TCRdb's table, derived via immunoSEQ multiplex PCR, lists solely in-frame clones and lacks some. The table includes fewer than 85,000 clones, 95% detected once. The germline CDR1 and CDR2 sequences are MGHDK and SYGVNS. This CDR3 has 11 amino acids. V lost 0 bases, J lost 7 bases, and 4 bases lay in between. The sequenced sample consisted of CD8+ T cells sorted from blood. The receptor was isolated from a human donor in good health. The V and J genes are TRBV25-1 and TRBJ2-7; D ambiguous. The CDR3 sequence is CASSEYGEQYF. CDR3 in DNA: TGTGCCAGCAGTGAATATGGGGAGCAGTACTTC.